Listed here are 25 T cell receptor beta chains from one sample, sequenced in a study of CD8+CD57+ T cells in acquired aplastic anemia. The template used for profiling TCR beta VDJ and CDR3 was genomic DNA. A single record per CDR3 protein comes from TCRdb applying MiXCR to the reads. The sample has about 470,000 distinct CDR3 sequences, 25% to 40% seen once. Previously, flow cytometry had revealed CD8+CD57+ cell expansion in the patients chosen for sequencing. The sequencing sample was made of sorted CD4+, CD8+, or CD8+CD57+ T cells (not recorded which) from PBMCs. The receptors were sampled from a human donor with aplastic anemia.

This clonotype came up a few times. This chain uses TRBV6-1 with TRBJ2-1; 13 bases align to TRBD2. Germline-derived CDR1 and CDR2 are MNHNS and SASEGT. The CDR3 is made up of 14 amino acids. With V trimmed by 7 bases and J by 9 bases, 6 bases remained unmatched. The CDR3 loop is CASTTSGRAIEQFF. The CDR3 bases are TGTGCCAGCACTACTAGCGGGAGGGCGATTGAGCAGTTCTTC.

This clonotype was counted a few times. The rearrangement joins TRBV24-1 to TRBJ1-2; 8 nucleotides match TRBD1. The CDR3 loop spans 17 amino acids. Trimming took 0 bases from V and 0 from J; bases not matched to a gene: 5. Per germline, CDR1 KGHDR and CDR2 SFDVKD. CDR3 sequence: CATSDLQDRAANYGYTF. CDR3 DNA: TGTGCCACCAGTGATTTGCAGGACAGGGCGGCTAACTATGGCTACACCTTC.

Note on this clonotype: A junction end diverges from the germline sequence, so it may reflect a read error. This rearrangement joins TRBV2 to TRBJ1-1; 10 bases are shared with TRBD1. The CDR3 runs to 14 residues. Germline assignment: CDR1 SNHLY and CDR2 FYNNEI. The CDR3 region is CARGQGRGNTEAFF. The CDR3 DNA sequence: TGCGCCAGGGGACAGGGGAGGGGAAACACTGAAGCTTTCTTT. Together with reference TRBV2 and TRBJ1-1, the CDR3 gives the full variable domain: EPEVTQTPSHQVTQMGQEVILRCVPISNHLYFYWYRQILGQKVEFLVSFYNNEISEKSEIFDDQFSVERPDGSNFTLKIRSTKLEDSAMYFCARGQGRGNTEAFFGQGTRLTVV.

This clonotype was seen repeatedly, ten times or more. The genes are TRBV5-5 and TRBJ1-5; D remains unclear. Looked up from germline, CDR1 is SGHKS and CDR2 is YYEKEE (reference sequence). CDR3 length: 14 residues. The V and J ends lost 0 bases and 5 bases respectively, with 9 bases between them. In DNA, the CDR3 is TGTGCCAGCAGCTTGGCTCCGGGTGATCAGCCCCAGCATTTT. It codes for CASSLAPGDQPQHF.

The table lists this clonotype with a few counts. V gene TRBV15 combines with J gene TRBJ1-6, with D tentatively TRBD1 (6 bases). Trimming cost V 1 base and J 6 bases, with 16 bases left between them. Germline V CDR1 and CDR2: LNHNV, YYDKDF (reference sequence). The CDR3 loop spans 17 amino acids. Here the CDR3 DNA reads TGTGCCACCAGCAGAGGACAGGTCCTTGCTTCTAATTCACCCCTCCACTTT. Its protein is CATSRGQVLASNSPLHF.

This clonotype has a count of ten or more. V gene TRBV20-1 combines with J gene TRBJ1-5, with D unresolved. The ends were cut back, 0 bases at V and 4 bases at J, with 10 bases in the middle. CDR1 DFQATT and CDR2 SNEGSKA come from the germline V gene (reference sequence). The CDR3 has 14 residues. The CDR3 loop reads CSARDRSPNQPQHF. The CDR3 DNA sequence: TGCAGTGCTAGAGATAGGAGCCCTAATCAGCCCCAGCATTTT.

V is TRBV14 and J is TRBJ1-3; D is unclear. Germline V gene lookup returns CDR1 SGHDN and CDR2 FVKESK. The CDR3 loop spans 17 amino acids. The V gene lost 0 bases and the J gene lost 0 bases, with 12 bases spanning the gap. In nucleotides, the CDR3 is TGTGCCAGCAGCCAAGATCAGAAGGGAAGCTCTGGAAACACCATATATTTT. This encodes CASSQDQKGSSGNTIYF.

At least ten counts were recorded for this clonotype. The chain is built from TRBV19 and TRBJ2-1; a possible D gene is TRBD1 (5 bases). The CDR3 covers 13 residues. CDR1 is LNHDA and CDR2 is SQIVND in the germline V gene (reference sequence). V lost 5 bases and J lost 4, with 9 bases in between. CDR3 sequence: CASSRDSYNEQFF. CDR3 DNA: TGTGCCAGTAGTCGAGACAGTTACAATGAGCAGTTCTTC.

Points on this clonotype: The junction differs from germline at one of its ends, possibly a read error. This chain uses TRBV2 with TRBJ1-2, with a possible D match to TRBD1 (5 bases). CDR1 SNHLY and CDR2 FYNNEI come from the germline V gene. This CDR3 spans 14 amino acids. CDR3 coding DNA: TGCGCCATCAGTGAATCGGCGGGGGTCTATGGCTACACCTTC. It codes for CAISESAGVYGYTF. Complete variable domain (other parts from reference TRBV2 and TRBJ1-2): EPEVTQTPSHQVTQMGQEVILRCVPISNHLYFYWYRQILGQKVEFLVSFYNNEISEKSEIFDDQFSVERPDGSNFTLKIRSTKLEDSAMYFCAISESAGVYGYTFGSGTRLTVV.

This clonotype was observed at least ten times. This chain's CDR3 is CASSPRRANSGANVLTF. The CDR3 nucleotides read TGTGCCAGCAGCCCACGACGTGCCAACTCTGGGGCCAACGTCCTGACTTTC. This chain joins TRBV11-1 and TRBJ2-6; no clear D. V shed 5 bases and J shed 0 bases, with 14 bases lying between them. This CDR3 spans 17 amino acids. Germline assignment: CDR1 SGHAT and CDR2 FQDESV (reference sequence). Full variable domain (rest looked up from reference TRBV11-1 and TRBJ2-6): EAEVAQSPRYKITEKSQAVAFWCDPISGHATLYWYRQILGQGPELLVQFQDESVVDDSQLPKDRFSAERLKGVDSTLKIQPAELGDSAMYLCASSPRRANSGANVLTFGAGSRLTVL.

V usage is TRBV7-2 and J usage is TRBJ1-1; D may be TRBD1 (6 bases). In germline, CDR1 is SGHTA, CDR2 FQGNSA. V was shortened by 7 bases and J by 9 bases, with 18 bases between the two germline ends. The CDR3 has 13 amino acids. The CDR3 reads CASNRPSGGKAFF. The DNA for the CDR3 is TGTGCCAGCAACAGACCGAGCGGGGGCAAAGCTTTCTTT.

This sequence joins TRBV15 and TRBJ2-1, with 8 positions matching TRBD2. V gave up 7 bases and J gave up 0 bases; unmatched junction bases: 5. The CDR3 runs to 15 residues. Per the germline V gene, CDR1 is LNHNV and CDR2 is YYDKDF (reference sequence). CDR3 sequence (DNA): TGTGCCACCATAAAGGCGGGAGGCTCCTACAATGAGCAGTTCTTC. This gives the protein CATIKAGGSYNEQFF.

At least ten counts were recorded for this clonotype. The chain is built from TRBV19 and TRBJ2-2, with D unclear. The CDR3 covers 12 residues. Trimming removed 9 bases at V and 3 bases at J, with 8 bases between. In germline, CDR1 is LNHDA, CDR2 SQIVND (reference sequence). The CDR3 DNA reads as TGTGCCAGCCGGATCGACACCGGGGAGCTGTTTTTT. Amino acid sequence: CASRIDTGELFF.

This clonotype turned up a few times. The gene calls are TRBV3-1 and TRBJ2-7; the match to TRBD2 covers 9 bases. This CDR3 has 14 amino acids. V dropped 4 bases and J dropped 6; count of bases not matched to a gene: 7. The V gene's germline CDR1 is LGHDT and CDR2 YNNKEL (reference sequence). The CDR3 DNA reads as TGTGCCAGCAGCCTGGGACTAGCCGAGGTCGAGCAGTACTTC. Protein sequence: CASSLGLAEVEQYF.

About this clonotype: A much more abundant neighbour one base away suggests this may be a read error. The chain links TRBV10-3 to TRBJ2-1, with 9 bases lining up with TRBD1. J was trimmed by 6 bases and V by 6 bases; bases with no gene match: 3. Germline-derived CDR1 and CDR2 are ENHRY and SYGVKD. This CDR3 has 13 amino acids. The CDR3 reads CAIRATGGNEQFF. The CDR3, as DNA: TGTGCCATCAGGGCGACAGGGGGCAATGAGCAGTTCTTC.

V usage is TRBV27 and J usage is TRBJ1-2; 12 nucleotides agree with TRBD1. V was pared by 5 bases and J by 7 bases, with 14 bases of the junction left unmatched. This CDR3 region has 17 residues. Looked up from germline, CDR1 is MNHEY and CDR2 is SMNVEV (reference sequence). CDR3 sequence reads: CASSRDRGRNELSGYTF. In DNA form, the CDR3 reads TGTGCCAGCAGTAGGGACAGGGGGCGAAACGAACTAAGTGGCTACACCTTC.

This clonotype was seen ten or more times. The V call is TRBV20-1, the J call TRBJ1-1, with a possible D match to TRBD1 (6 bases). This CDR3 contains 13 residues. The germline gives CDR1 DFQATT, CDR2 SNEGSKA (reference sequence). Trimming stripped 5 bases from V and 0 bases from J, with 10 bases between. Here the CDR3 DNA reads TGCAGTGCTGCCGGGACAATGAACACTGAAGCTTTCTTT. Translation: CSAAGTMNTEAFF.

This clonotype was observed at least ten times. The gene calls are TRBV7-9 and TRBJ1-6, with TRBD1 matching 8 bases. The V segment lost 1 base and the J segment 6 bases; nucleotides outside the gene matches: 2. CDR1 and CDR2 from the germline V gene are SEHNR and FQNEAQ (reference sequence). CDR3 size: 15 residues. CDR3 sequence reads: CASSLVGQGNSPLHF. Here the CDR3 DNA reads TGTGCCAGCAGCTTAGTTGGACAGGGTAATTCACCCCTCCACTTT.

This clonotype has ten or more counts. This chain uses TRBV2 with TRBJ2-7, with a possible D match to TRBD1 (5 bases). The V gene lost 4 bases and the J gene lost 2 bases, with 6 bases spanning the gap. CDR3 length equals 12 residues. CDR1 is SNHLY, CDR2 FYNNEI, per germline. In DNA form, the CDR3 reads TGTGCCAGCAGTGGCAGGGCCTACGAGCAGTACTTC. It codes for CASSGRAYEQYF.

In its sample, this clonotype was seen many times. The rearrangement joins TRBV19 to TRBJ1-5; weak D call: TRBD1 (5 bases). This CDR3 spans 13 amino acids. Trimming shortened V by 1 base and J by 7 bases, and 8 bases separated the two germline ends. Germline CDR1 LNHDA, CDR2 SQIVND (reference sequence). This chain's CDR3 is CASSIAGGQPQHF. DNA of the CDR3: TGTGCCAGTAGTATAGCGGGGGGACAGCCCCAGCATTTT.

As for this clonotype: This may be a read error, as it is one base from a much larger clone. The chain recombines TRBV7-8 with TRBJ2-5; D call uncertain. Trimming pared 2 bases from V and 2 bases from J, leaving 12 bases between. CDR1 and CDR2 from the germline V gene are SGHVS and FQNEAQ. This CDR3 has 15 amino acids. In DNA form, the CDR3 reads TGTGCCAGCAGCTTAATAGGGAACCAACAAGAGACCCAGTACTTC. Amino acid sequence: CASSLIGNQQETQYF.

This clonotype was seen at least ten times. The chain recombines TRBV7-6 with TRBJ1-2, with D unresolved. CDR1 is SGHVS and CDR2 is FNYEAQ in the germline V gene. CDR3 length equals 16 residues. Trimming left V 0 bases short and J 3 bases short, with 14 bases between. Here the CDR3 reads CASSLAGRGGDYGYTF. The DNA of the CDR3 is TGTGCCAGCAGCTTAGCGGGTCGCGGCGGAGACTATGGCTACACCTTC.

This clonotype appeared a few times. Here the CDR3 DNA reads TGTGCCAGCAGCCAAGTGCGGGGAGGCACCGGGGAGCTGTTTTTT. Translating gives CASSQVRGGTGELFF. The V and J genes are TRBV14 and TRBJ2-2, with D perhaps TRBD2 (6 bases). The CDR3 runs to 15 residues. CDR1 is SGHDN and CDR2 is FVKESK in the germline V gene. Trimming pared 1 base from V and 4 bases from J, leaving 10 bases between.

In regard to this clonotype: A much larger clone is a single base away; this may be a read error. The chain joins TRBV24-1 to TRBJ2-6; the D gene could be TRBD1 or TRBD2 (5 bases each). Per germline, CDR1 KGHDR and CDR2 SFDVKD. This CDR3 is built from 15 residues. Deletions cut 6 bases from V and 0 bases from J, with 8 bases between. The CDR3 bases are TGTGCCACCAGTTCGAGGGGCTCTGGGGCCAACGTCCTGACTTTC. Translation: CATSSRGSGANVLTF.

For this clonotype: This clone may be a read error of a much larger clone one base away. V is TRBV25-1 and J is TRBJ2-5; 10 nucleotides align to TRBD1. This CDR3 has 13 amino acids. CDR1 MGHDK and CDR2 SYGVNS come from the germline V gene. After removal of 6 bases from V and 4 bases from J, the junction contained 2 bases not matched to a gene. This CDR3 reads CASRDRGPETQYF. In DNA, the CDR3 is TGTGCCAGCAGAGACAGGGGGCCAGAGACCCAGTACTTC.